This entry lists 19 T cell receptor beta chains sequenced from one sample in a study of blood T cells in healthy people across ages. Next came a second PCR, run for 7 to 11 cycles, which used a sample-barcoded 5' primer along with a J-beta primer mix. MiXCR, run by TCRdb on the 5' RACE reads, gives a single entry per CDR3 protein. This sample has roughly 1.7 million distinct CDR3 sequences; about 35% occur once, and the top ten carry about 11%. Sequences were obtained from blood. The receptors were gathered from a woman under 40 in good health.

The chain has TRBV12-3 or TRBV12-4 and TRBJ2-3, with 11 bases matching TRBD2. V dropped 4 bases and J dropped 6; count of bases not matched to a gene: 12. CDR3 length: 17 residues. The CDR3 DNA is TGTGCCAGCAGTTCCACTAGCGGGGGATCCGGGGGGGATACGCAGTATTTT. Encoded protein: CASSSTSGGSGGDTQYF.

Notes on this clonotype: The junction and the germline gene differ at one end; a read error may be behind it. The chain joins TRBV7-6 to TRBJ2-5, with TRBD2 identical over 9 bases. CDR1 SGHVS and CDR2 FNYEAQ come from the germline V gene. This CDR3 comprises 15 residues. The CDR3 coding sequence is TGTACCAGCAGCTTCCCTAGCGGGATTTTGGAGACCCAGTACTTC. Translated: CTSSFPSGILETQYF.

This clonotype was counted only a few times. This chain connects TRBV9 to TRBJ2-7, with D possibly matching TRBD2 (6 bases). CDR1 is SGDLS, CDR2 YYNGEE, per germline. The CDR3 spans 11 residues. Trimming took 7 bases from V and 5 from J, leaving 10 bases between them. The CDR3 DNA is TGTGCCAGCCGGCGGGGAAACGAGCAGTACTTC. It translates to CASRRGNEQYF.

The V call is TRBV5-5, the J call TRBJ1-1; D ambiguous. Looked up from germline, CDR1 is SGHKS and CDR2 is YYEKEE (reference sequence). Trimming pared 1 base from V and 1 base from J, leaving 14 bases between. The CDR3 length is 16 residues. CDR3 in amino acids: CASSLTARIENTEAFF. CDR3 DNA sequence: TGTGCCAGCAGCTTGACAGCCCGCATTGAGAACACTGAAGCTTTCTTT. The whole variable domain, filled in from reference TRBV5-5 and TRBJ1-1, reads DAGVTQSPTHLIKTRGQQVTLRCSPISGHKSVSWYQQVLGQGPQFIFQYYEKEERGRGNFPDRFSARQFPNYSSELNVNALLLGDSALYLCASSLTARIENTEAFFGQGTRLTVV.

CDR3 amino acids: CASSPGTSATNEKLFF. In DNA form, the CDR3 reads TGTGCCAGCAGCCCAGGGACAAGCGCAACTAATGAAAAACTGTTTTTT. The chain is built from TRBV7-9 and TRBJ1-4, with a possible D match to TRBD1 (6 bases). The CDR3 loop spans 16 amino acids. V was pared by 5 bases and J by 0 bases, with 13 bases between. Germline V gene lookup returns CDR1 SEHNR and CDR2 FQNEAQ (reference sequence).

This clonotype occurred a few times. The chain joins TRBV5-4 to TRBJ2-7; the match to TRBD1 covers 8 bases. This CDR3 spans 14 amino acids. V was clipped by 2 bases and J by 4 bases; unmatched bases: 5. The germline V gene encodes CDR1 SGHNT and CDR2 YYREEE (reference sequence). CDR3: CASSLQGVVYEQYF. CDR3 DNA: TGTGCCAGCAGCTTACAGGGGGTCGTTTACGAGCAGTACTTC.

This chain links TRBV13 with TRBJ2-1, with 8 bases that match TRBD2. Germline assignment: CDR1 PRHDT and CDR2 FYEKMQ (reference sequence). The CDR3 runs 17 residues. V gave up 5 bases and J gave up 6 bases; unmatched junction bases: 15. CDR3 nucleotides: TGTGCCAGCAGCGCAACCAGTGTGGGCGGGGGGACCAATGAGCAGTTCTTC. Amino acids: CASSATSVGGGTNEQFF. Based on the CDR3 plus reference TRBV13 and TRBJ2-1, the full variable domain is AAGVIQSPRHLIKEKRETATLKCYPIPRHDTVYWYQQGPGQDPQFLISFYEKMQSDKGSIPDRFSAQQFSDYHSELNMSSLELGDSALYFCASSATSVGGGTNEQFFGPGTRLTVL.

This rearrangement joins TRBV20-1 to TRBJ2-1, with TRBD2 matching 10 bases. The CDR3 consists of 14 residues. V lost 2 bases and J lost 6; bases outside the gene matches: 4. Germline V gene sequence: CDR1 DFQATT, CDR2 SNEGSKA (reference sequence). Written as DNA, the CDR3 is TGCAGTGCTAGACCTAGCGGGAGTTTCAATGAGCAGTTCTTC. Protein: CSARPSGSFNEQFF.

The V gene is TRBV5-6, the J gene TRBJ2-5, with TRBD1 matching 8 bases. The CDR3 spans 15 residues. V trimming: 4 bases; J trimming: 2 bases; junction bases outside the gene matches: 7. CDR1 and CDR2 (germline): SGHDT, YYEEEE. CDR3 amino acids: CASSGSRGLQETQYF. In nucleotides, the CDR3 is TGTGCCAGCAGCGGGAGCAGGGGGCTGCAAGAGACCCAGTACTTC.

In its sample, this clonotype was seen a few times. CDR3: CASSPMPAYEQYF. The CDR3 nucleotides read TGTGCCAGCAGCCCGATGCCCGCATACGAGCAGTACTTC. This chain uses TRBV3-1 with TRBJ2-7; D is unclear. V gave up 4 bases and J gave up 4 bases, with 11 bases separating them. This CDR3 has 13 amino acids. Germline CDR1 is LGHDT and CDR2 is YNNKEL (reference sequence).

The chain joins TRBV4-1 to TRBJ2-4, with D unresolved. TRBJ2-7 matches the DNA end more closely, so the J call is doubtful. Germline V gene data show CDR1 as MGHRA and CDR2 as YSYEKL. This CDR3 spans 15 amino acids. This CDR3 reads CASSQDAGRFYEQYF. CDR3 bases: TGCGCCAGCAGCCAAGATGCTGGACGGTTTTACGAGCAGTACTTC.

This chain connects TRBV7-9 to TRBJ2-1, with D possibly matching TRBD1 (6 bases). The V gene's germline CDR1 is SEHNR and CDR2 FQNEAQ (reference sequence). Trimming removed 1 base at V and 12 bases at J, with 19 bases between. CDR3 length: 15 amino acids. CDR3 sequence: CASSLGTGSTRGQFF. The CDR3 DNA sequence: TGTGCCAGCAGCTTAGGAACAGGGAGTACAAGAGGGCAGTTCTTC.

The chain links TRBV6-2 or TRBV6-3 to TRBJ2-3; tentatively, D is TRBD1 or TRBD2 (6 bases each). V was clipped by 1 base and J by 0 bases, with 11 bases between them. The CDR3 loop spans 16 amino acids. Germline values: CDR1 MNHEY, CDR2 SVGEGT. CDR3 DNA: TGTGCCAGCAGTTACTACGAGGGGGGCAGCACAGATACGCAGTATTTT. Protein: CASSYYEGGSTDTQYF.

J is TRBJ2-3 and V is TRBV5-1; TRBD1 is a possible D gene (6 bases). This CDR3 has 18 residues. Germline V lookup: CDR1 SGHRS, CDR2 YFSETQ. Trimming took 0 bases from V and 1 from J, leaving 18 bases between them. CDR3 sequence (DNA): TGCGCCAGCAGCTTGGAGGCGTGGGGGCGAAAGGGCACAGATACGCAGTATTTT. Protein product: CASSLEAWGRKGTDTQYF.

The rearrangement joins TRBV6-2 or TRBV6-3 to TRBJ2-3; 7 bases are a match to TRBD1. The V segment lost 6 bases and the J segment 5 bases; nucleotides outside the gene matches: 20. The CDR3 is 18 amino acids. The V gene's germline CDR1 is MNHEY and CDR2 SVGEGT. The CDR3 DNA is TGTGCCAGCAGGCCCACCCGACAACACAGGGGCCGGGTAGATACGCAGTATTTT. It is translated as CASRPTRQHRGRVDTQYF.

The rearrangement links TRBV5-6 to TRBJ1-2; D may be TRBD1 (5 bases). The ends were cut back, 4 bases at V and 4 bases at J, with 14 bases in the middle. The CDR3 has 14 amino acids. Germline loops: CDR1 SGHDT, CDR2 YYEEEE. The CDR3 protein is CASSRALRGYGYTF. The CDR3 nucleotides are TGTGCCAGCAGCCGGGCCCTGAGGGGCTATGGCTACACCTTC.

This clonotype was counted only a few times. This sequence joins TRBV5-1 and TRBJ1-4, with a tentative D call TRBD1 (5 bases). CDR1 SGHRS and CDR2 YFSETQ come from the germline V gene. Deletions cut 4 bases from V and 5 bases from J, with 15 bases between. This CDR3 is built from 15 residues. The CDR3 spells CASSVSGTGNEKLFF. The CDR3 region has the DNA TGCGCCAGCAGCGTTTCCGGGACGGGAAATGAAAAACTGTTTTTT.

This clonotype was counted a few times. The V and J genes are TRBV6-4 and TRBJ2-1, with 11 bases identical to TRBD1. Per the germline V gene, CDR1 is MRHNA and CDR2 is SNTAGT. CDR3 length: 15 residues. Unmatched junction bases numbered 10, after V lost 8 bases and J lost 7 bases. The CDR3 loop reads CASSIGQGAMNEQFF. CDR3 bases: TGTGCCAGCTCTATAGGACAGGGGGCAATGAATGAGCAGTTCTTC.

The V and J genes are TRBV20-1 and TRBJ2-3; D is undetermined. CDR3 length equals 18 residues. Germline V gives CDR1 DFQATT, CDR2 SNEGSKA (reference sequence). V was pared by 0 bases and J by 5 bases, with 24 bases between. The CDR3 DNA sequence: TGCAGTGCTAGAGATGATACCCTAGAGATGGGAAGGAGAGATACGCAGTATTTT. Protein sequence: CSARDDTLEMGRRDTQYF.